The source of this TCR beta chain is a study of control samples from healthy donors and cancer patients (TCRdb year 2020). The library was generated by the immunoSEQ multiplex PCR assay. This immuneACCESS table, as held by TCRdb, lists in-frame sequences with V and J called but not all clones. Of the missing ones, under half trace to an unresolved V gene in checked studies; the others have no known cause. Counted in this sample were about 150,000 clones; 75% to 95% of them appeared once. Clones ranked in the top ten supply roughly 3.1% of the sample. CDR1 and CDR2 are read off the germline V gene as ENHRY and SYGVKD. From the cysteine up to the phenylalanine, the CDR3 has a length of 12 residues. Only CDR3 DNA is held: 36 bases, read in frame from base 1. Concerning this clone: The clone's antigen remains unknown. The junction does not match germline at one end; this may be a read error.

The chain is encoded by TRBV10-3 joined to TRBJ2-7, with the D call tentatively TRBD1 or TRBD2, each fitting 5 bases. This sequence was found in a young man in good health. Sequencing input: blood. DNA sequence: TGTGCCATCAGTGTAGGGACCTACGGGCAGTACTTC. Translated, it gives CAISVGTYGQYF.